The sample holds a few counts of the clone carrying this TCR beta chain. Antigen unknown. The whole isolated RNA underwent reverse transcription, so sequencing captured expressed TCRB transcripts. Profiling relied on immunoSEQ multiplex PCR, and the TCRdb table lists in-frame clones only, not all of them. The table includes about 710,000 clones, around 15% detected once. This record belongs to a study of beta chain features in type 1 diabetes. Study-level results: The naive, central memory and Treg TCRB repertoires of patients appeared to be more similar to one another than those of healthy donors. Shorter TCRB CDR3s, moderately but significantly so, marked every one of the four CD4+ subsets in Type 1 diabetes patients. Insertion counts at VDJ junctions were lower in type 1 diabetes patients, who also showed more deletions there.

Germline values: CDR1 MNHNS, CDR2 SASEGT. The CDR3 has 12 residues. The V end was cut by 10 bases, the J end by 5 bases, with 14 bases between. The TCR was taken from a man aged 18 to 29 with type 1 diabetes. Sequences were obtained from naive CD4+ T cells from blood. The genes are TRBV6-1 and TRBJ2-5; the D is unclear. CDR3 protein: CATRWGGETQYF. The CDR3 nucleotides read TGTGCCACTCGCTGGGGTGGTGAGACCCAGTACTTC.